The rows below give T cell receptor beta chains drawn from one sample of a study of human T cells and chemical hapten exposure. TCRdb redid the calling of the RACE reads with MiXCR, one entry per CDR3 protein. The sample consists of some 400,000 distinct CDR3 sequences, 4% to 6% of them appearing once. The sample was whole blood, taken in connection with sensitization to the hapten diphenylcyclopropenone (DPC). The receptors originated from a woman aged 50 to 60 with alopecia areata. Some clones in this sample may be carry-over from other donors' samples. Both conserved end residues are part of each CDR3. The order of the fields is clone size, V gene, CDR3 protein. Rows may omit the clone size; those that give it use once, few, many or a size class.

many TRBV9 CASSAQAGGHYEQYF
few TRBV12-3/TRBV12-4 CASSLMAGFRPYEQYF
many TRBV7-9 CASSGVGLAGGGEQFF
few TRBV27 CASSFSGSRTDTQYF
many TRBV6-5 CASRDSSSYNEQFF
many TRBV29-1 CSVSTSGTFNEQFF
. TRBV30 CAWSAGHNQPQHF
many TRBV7-2 CASSLALKAASYNEQFF
. TRBV28 CASSLNPGLAPRAVSYEQYF
few TRBV18 CASSDSGGVGDTQYF
many TRBV3-1 CASSPGRSNQPQHF
many TRBV12-3/TRBV12-4 CASSYDRPRSNTEAFF
many TRBV6-1 CASREAGNQPQHF
many TRBV29-1 CSAQGQGIGQPQHF
many TRBV18 CASQEEGRGKGTEAFF
many TRBV28 CASSFAPTGEGGDEQYF